The 19 T cell receptor beta chains given below trace back to one sample, sequenced in a study of human T cells and chemical hapten exposure. TCRdb reprocessed the RACE reads via MiXCR and lists one record per CDR3 protein. This table has fewer than 150,000 distinct CDR3 sequences, approximately 13% appearing once. Described time point: pre-sensitization, week 0. Treatment specified: therapeutic diphenylcyclopropenone sensitization with weekly scalp DPC. The material was whole blood, obtained in connection with sensitization to the hapten diphenylcyclopropenone (DPC). These TCRs come from a woman younger than 30 with alopecia areata. Some clones in this sample may be carry-over from other donors' samples.

This clonotype has a count of ten or more. The gene calls are TRBV3-1 and TRBJ1-4; D remains ambiguous. CDR1 and CDR2 (germline): LGHDT, YNNKEL (reference sequence). V shed 4 bases and J shed 5 bases, with 5 bases lying between them. The CDR3 contains 12 residues. The CDR3 sequence is CASSRLNEKLFF. CDR3 coding DNA: TGTGCCAGCAGCCGCCTCAATGAAAAACTGTTTTTT.

The chain couples TRBV20-1 to TRBJ2-3; 8 nucleotides match TRBD2. The J segment lost 0 bases and the V segment lost 0 bases, leaving 2 bases of the junction unmatched. The CDR3 runs to 15 residues. Germline lookup yields CDR1 DFQATT and CDR2 SNEGSKA (reference sequence). CDR3 coding DNA: TGCAGTGCTAGAGATAGCGGGGAGAGCACAGATACGCAGTATTTT. Protein sequence: CSARDSGESTDTQYF.

This clonotype was counted between two and nine times. V and J are TRBV11-2 and TRBJ2-5; 10 nucleotides align to TRBD2. Germline trimming cut 2 bases from V and 3 bases from J; bases unmatched to any gene: 3. CDR1 SGHAT and CDR2 FQNNGV come from the germline V gene. The CDR3 totals 15 residues. CDR3 region: CASSLLGTSEETQYF. The CDR3 DNA reads TGTGCCAGCAGCTTACTAGGGACTAGCGAAGAGACCCAGTACTTC.

This clonotype was counted only a few times. V is TRBV29-1 and J is TRBJ1-2; 7 positions match TRBD1. CDR3 length: 16 amino acids. Germline CDR1 reads SQVTM; CDR2 reads ANQGSEA. Trimming removed 2 bases from V and 6 bases from J; junction bases left unmatched: 15. The CDR3 here is CSVERSGAGGLDGYTF. The DNA for the CDR3 is TGCAGCGTTGAACGGTCTGGTGCAGGGGGACTCGATGGCTACACCTTC.

This clonotype was recorded a few times. The rearrangement joins TRBV7-9 to TRBJ2-3, with D possibly being TRBD1 (5 bases). CDR1 is SEHNR, CDR2 FQNEAQ, per germline (reference sequence). The V end lost 7 bases, the J end lost 2 bases, and 13 bases lay between the germline ends. This CDR3 has 14 amino acids. The CDR3 sequence is CASIVAGITDTQYF. DNA of the CDR3: TGTGCCAGCATCGTAGCAGGGATCACAGATACGCAGTATTTT.

The CDR3 spells CASSYGIGYTF. DNA of the CDR3: TGTGCCAGCAGTTATGGGATTGGCTACACCTTC. This sequence joins TRBV6-2 or TRBV6-3 and TRBJ1-2, with D hard to call. V lost 3 bases and J 7 bases, leaving 6 bases between the germline ends. Germline V lookup: CDR1 MNHEY, CDR2 SVGEGT. The CDR3 has 11 residues.

The rearrangement uses TRBV20-1 and TRBJ1-3; D is unresolved. Germline-derived CDR1 and CDR2 are DFQATT and SNEGSKA (reference sequence). Trimming removed 6 bases at V and 0 bases at J, with 3 bases between. The CDR3 extends over 11 amino acids. Here the CDR3 reads CSALSGNTIYF. In DNA form, the CDR3 reads TGCAGTGCCCTCTCTGGAAACACCATATATTTT.

This clonotype was seen a few times. The chain joins TRBV6-6 to TRBJ1-6; no clear D gene. Germline CDR1 is MNHNY and CDR2 is SVGAGI (reference sequence). Trimming removed 6 bases from V and 8 bases from J, with 20 bases in between. The CDR3 runs to 16 residues. The CDR3 region is CASRPDGRGIHSPLHF. The CDR3 region has the DNA TGTGCCAGCAGGCCCGACGGACGCGGTATCCATTCACCCCTCCACTTT.

The chain employs TRBV7-2 and TRBJ2-5; 10 bases are shared with TRBD1. V shed 8 bases, J shed 2 bases, and the junction held 8 bases outside the gene matches. CDR3 length: 15 residues. Germline CDR1 is SGHTA and CDR2 is FQGNSA. The CDR3 DNA reads TGTGCCAGCGGGGCCCGGGACAGGGGTCAAGAGACCCAGTACTTC. It specifies CASGARDRGQETQYF.

The chain employs TRBV25-1 and TRBJ2-2, with D tentatively TRBD2 (6 bases). V was clipped by 5 bases and J by 6 bases, with 13 bases between them. Per the germline V gene, CDR1 is MGHDK and CDR2 is SYGVNS. The CDR3 covers 14 residues. In DNA, the CDR3 is TGTGCCAGCAGTCCCGCGGGGACGCCCGGGGAGCTGTTTTTT. Its protein is CASSPAGTPGELFF.

The chain joins TRBV28 to TRBJ1-1, with a possible D match to TRBD1 (5 bases). The germline V and J ends were trimmed by 5 bases and 3 bases, with 19 bases remaining between them. Germline V CDR1 and CDR2: MDHEN, SYDVKM. The CDR3 spans 16 residues. In DNA, the CDR3 is TGTGCCAGCAGTCCTCCCCTTGGCGGGGGGGACACTGAAGCTTTCTTT. As protein: CASSPPLGGGDTEAFF. Together with reference TRBV28 and TRBJ1-1, the CDR3 gives the full variable domain: DVKVTQSSRYLVKRTGEKVFLECVQDMDHENMFWYRQDPGLGLRLIYFSYDVKMKEKGDIPEGYSVSREKKERFSLILESASTNQTSMYLCASSPPLGGGDTEAFFGQGTRLTVV.

This chain connects TRBV30 to TRBJ1-5; tentatively, D is TRBD1 (6 bases). V was trimmed by 1 base and J by 1 base, leaving 11 bases between them. This CDR3 has 15 residues. Germline CDR1 GTSNPN, CDR2 SVGIG (reference sequence). The CDR3: CAWSGGDISNQPQHF. As DNA, the CDR3 is TGTGCCTGGAGTGGGGGGGACATCAGCAATCAGCCCCAGCATTTT.

CDR3 sequence: CSAPFQVWQFF. In nucleotides, the CDR3 is TGCAGTGCTCCCTTCCAGGTGTGGCAGTTCTTC. The chain employs TRBV20-1 and TRBJ2-1, with D unresolved. The CDR3 covers 11 residues. Germline CDR1 and CDR2: DFQATT and SNEGSKA (reference sequence). V dropped 5 bases and J dropped 12 bases, with 14 bases sitting between them.

In this sample, this clonotype turned up a few times. The chain is built from TRBV20-1 and TRBJ1-5; 9 nucleotides agree with TRBD1. V was clipped by 5 bases and J by 4 bases; unmatched bases: 3. The CDR3 totals 13 residues. Per germline, CDR1 DFQATT and CDR2 SNEGSKA (reference sequence). CDR3 nucleotide sequence: TGCAGTGCTGAACAGGGGGCAAATCAGCCCCAGCATTTT. The encoded protein is CSAEQGANQPQHF.

There are a few counts of this clonotype. The chain uses TRBV6-2 or TRBV6-3 and TRBJ2-3; possibly TRBD1 or TRBD2 for D (5 bases each). V dropped 7 bases and J dropped 2 bases, with 13 bases sitting between them. This CDR3 region has 14 residues. Germline CDR1 is MNHEY and CDR2 is SVGEGT. CDR3 protein: CASTGTLPTDTQYF. The CDR3, as DNA: TGTGCCAGCACCGGGACCTTACCCACAGATACGCAGTATTTT.

This clonotype turned up a few times. The genes are TRBV7-9 and TRBJ1-3; D not certain. The CDR3 extends over 15 amino acids. The V gene's germline CDR1 is SEHNR and CDR2 FQNEAQ (reference sequence). Trimming stripped 5 bases from V and 2 bases from J, with 13 bases between. The CDR3 loop reads CASSLQIGAGNTIYF. DNA for the CDR3: TGTGCCAGCAGCCTCCAGATTGGGGCTGGAAACACCATATATTTT.

The chain couples TRBV6-1 to TRBJ2-4, with 9 positions matching TRBD1. V dropped 8 bases and J dropped 8; count of bases not matched to a gene: 7. In germline, CDR1 is MNHNS, CDR2 SASEGT. This CDR3 has 13 residues. The CDR3 spells CASVTGGADIQYF. In DNA, the CDR3 is TGTGCCAGCGTCACAGGGGGCGCGGACATTCAGTACTTC.

The chain uses TRBV30 and TRBJ2-4; D call uncertain. This CDR3 spans 13 amino acids. The germline V gene has CDR1 GTSNPN and CDR2 SVGIG (reference sequence). Trimming removed 1 base at V and 0 bases at J, with 4 bases between. This CDR3 reads CAWSEIAKNIQYF. The CDR3 DNA follows: TGTGCCTGGAGTGAAATAGCCAAAAACATTCAGTACTTC. Looking up the rest from reference TRBV30 and TRBJ2-4 gives the full variable domain: SQTIHQWPATLVQPVGSPLSLECTVEGTSNPNLYWYRQAAGRGLQLLFYSVGIGQISSEVPQNLSASRPQDRQFILSSKKLLLSDSGFYLCAWSEIAKNIQYFGAGTRLSVL.

The rearrangement joins TRBV20-1 to TRBJ2-1, with D perhaps TRBD1 or TRBD2 (6 bases each). V lost 2 bases to trimming and J lost 5 bases, with 16 bases between them. The CDR3 covers 15 residues. The germline gives CDR1 DFQATT, CDR2 SNEGSKA (reference sequence). CDR3 sequence: CSARLRGPRDNEQFF. The CDR3 region has the DNA TGCAGTGCTAGACTTCGGGGGCCAAGGGACAATGAGCAGTTCTTC.